The present T cell receptor (beta chain) was sequenced within a study of cytomegalovirus exposure and HLA in healthy donors. Vbeta (60) and Jbeta (13) primers were used in the PCR. Assay: immunoSEQ multiplex PCR; the TCRdb copy retains only in-frame clones and omits some. This table has some 150,000 clones, approximately 82% appearing once. Sequences were obtained from PBMCs. The TCR comes from a young man in good health and CMV-seropositive.

In DNA form, the CDR3 reads TGTGCCAGCAGTTTTCCCGGGACACCGAGGGCTTTCTTT. It is translated as CASSFPGTPRAFF. V and J are TRBV28 and TRBJ1-1, with a possible D match to TRBD1 (6 bases). Trimming pared 3 bases from V and 11 bases from J, leaving 16 bases between. This CDR3 is built from 13 residues. Germline V lookup: CDR1 MDHEN, CDR2 SYDVKM.